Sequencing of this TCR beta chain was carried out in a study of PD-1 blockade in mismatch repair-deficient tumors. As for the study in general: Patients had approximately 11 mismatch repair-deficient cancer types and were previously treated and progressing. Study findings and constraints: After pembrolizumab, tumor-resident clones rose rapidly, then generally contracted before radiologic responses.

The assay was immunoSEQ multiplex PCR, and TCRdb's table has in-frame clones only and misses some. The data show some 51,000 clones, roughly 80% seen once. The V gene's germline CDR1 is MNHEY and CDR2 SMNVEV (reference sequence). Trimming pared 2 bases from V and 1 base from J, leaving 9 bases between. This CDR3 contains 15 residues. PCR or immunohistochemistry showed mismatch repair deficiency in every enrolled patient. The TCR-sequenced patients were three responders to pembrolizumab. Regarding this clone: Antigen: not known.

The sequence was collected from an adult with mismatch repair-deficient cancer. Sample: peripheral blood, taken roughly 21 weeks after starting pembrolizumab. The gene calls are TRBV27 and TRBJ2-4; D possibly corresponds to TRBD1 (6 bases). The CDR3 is CASSLVGGAKNIQYF. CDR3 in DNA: TGTGCCAGCAGTTTAGTAGGGGGTGCCAAAAACATTCAGTACTTC.